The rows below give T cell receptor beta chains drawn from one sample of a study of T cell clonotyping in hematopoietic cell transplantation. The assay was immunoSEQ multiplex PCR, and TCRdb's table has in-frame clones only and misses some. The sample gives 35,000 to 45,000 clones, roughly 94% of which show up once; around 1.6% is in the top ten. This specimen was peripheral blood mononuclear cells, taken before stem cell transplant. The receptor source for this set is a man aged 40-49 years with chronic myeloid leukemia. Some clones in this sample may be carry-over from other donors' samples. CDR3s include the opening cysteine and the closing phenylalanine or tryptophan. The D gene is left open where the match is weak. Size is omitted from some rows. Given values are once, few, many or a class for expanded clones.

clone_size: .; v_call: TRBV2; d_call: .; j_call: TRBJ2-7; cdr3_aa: CASSTGTASKEQYF; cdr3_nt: TGTGCCAGCAGTACCGGGACGGCTAGCAAAGAGCAGTACTTC
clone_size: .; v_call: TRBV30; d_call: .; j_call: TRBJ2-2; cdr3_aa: CAWSGLTGELFF; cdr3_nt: TGTGCCTGGAGTGGTCTGACCGGGGAGCTGTTTTTT
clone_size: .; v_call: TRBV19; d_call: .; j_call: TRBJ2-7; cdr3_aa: CASSIEGADEQYF; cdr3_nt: TGTGCCAGTAGTATAGAGGGGGCAGACGAGCAGTACTTC
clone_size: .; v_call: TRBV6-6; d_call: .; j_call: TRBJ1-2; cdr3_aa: CASSYREDYGYTF; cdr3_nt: TGTGCCAGCAGCTACAGGGAGGACTATGGCTACACCTTC
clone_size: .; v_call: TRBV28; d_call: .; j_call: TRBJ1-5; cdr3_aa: CASRSPQGYNQPQHF; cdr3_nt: TGTGCCAGCAGGTCCCCGCAGGGTTACAATCAGCCCCAGCATTTT
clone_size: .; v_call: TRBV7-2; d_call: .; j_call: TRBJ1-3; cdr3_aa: CASSTGRGGGNTIYF; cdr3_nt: TGTGCCAGCAGCACAGGGCGGGGAGGTGGAAACACCATATATTTT
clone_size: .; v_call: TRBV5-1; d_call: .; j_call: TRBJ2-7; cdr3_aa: CASSLESPSEQYF; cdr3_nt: TGCGCCAGCAGCTTGGAATCCCCGTCGGAGCAGTACTTC
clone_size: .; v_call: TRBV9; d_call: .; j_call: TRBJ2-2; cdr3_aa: CASSVSEAGRNGELFF; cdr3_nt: TGTGCCAGCAGCGTATCAGAGGCAGGAAGGAACGGGGAGCTGTTTTTT
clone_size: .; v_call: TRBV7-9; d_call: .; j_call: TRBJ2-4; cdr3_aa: CASSLGIQNIQYF; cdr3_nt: TGTGCCAGCAGCTTAGGGATACAGAACATTCAGTACTTC
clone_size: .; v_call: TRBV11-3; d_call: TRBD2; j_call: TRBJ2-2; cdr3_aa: CASSPSRTSGAIAGELFF; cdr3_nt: TGTGCCAGCAGCCCTTCCCGGACTAGCGGGGCTATAGCCGGGGAGCTGTTTTTT
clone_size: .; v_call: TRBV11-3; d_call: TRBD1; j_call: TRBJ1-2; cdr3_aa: CASSPDRGGGYTF; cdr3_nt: TGTGCCAGCAGTCCGGACAGGGGAGGTGGCTACACCTTC
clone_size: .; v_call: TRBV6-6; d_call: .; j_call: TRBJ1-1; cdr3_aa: CASSYTPRGNTEAFF; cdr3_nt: TGTGCCAGCAGTTACACCCCCAGGGGGAACACTGAAGCTTTCTTT
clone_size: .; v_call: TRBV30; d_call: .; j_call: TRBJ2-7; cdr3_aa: CAWSDVAYEQYF; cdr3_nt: TGTGCCTGGAGTGATGTTGCCTACGAGCAGTACTTC
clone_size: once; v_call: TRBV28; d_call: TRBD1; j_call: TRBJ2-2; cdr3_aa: CASNLGQGATGELFF; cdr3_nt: TGTGCCAGCAACCTGGGACAGGGTGCGACCGGGGAGCTGTTTTTT
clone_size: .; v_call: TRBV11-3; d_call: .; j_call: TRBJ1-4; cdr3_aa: CASSLLDDREKLFF; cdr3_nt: TGTGCCAGCAGCTTATTGGATGACAGGGAAAAACTGTTTTTT
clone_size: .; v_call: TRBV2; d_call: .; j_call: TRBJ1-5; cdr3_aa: CASSEMYWAQGQPQHF; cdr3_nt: TGTGCCAGCAGTGAAATGTATTGGGCCCAGGGTCAGCCCCAGCATTTT
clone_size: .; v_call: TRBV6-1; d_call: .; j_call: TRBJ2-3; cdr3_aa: CASSTIEGTQYF; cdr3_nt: TGTGCCAGCAGTACCATCGAGGGTACGCAGTATTTT
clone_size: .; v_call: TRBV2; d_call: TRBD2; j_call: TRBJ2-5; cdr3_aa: CASSVDSGGAKTQYF; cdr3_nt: TGTGCCAGCAGTGTCGATAGCGGGGGGGCAAAGACCCAGTACTTC
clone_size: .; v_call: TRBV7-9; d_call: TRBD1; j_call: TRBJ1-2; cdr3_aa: CASSTTGGYGYTF; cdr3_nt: TGTGCCAGCAGCACGACAGGGGGCTATGGCTACACCTTC
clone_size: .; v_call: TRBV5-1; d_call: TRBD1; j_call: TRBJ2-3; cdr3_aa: CASSLEGQGSDTQYF; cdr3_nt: TGCGCCAGCAGCTTGGAGGGACAGGGGTCAGATACGCAGTATTTT
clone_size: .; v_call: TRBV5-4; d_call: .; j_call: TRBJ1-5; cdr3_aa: CASSLDGNQPQHF; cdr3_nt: TGTGCCAGCAGCCTTGACGGGAATCAGCCCCAGCATTTT
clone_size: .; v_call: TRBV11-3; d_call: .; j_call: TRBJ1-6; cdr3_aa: CASSLYGRDRNSPLHF; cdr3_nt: TGTGCCAGCAGCTTATATGGCAGGGACCGTAATTCACCCCTCCACTTT
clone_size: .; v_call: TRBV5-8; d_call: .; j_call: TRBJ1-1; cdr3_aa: CASSLRGGDTEAFF; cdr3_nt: TGTGCCAGCAGCTTGAGGGGAGGAGACACTGAAGCTTTCTTT
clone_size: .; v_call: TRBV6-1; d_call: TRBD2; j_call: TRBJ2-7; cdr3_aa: CASSEQLAGGYEQYF; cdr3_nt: TGTGCCAGCAGTGAACAACTAGCGGGGGGCTACGAGCAGTACTTC
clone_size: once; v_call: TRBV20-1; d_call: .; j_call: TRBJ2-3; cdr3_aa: CSAQGDTQYF; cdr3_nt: TGCAGTGCCCAAGGAGATACGCAGTATTTT
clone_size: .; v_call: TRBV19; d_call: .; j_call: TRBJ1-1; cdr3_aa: CATKQTGNTEAFF; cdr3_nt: TGTGCCACCAAACAGACAGGGAACACTGAAGCTTTCTTT
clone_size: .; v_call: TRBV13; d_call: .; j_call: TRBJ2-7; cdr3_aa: CASSPEGHLNGHEQYF; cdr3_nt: TGTGCCAGCAGCCCAGAGGGACACCTTAACGGCCACGAGCAGTACTTC
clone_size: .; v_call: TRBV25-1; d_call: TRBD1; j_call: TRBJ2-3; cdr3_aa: CASSVQGASVNTQYF; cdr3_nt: TGTGCCAGCAGTGTGCAGGGGGCAAGTGTAAATACGCAGTATTTT
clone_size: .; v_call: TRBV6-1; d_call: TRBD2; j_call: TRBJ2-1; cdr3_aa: CASSLLAGDDYEQFF; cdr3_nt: TGTGCCAGCAGTCTTCTAGCGGGGGACGACTATGAGCAGTTCTTC
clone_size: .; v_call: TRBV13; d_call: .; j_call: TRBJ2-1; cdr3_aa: CASSLGAGRNEQFF; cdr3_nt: TGTGCCAGCAGCTTGGGCGCAGGGAGGAATGAGCAGTTCTTC
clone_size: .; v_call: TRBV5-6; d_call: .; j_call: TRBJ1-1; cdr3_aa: CASSLGDNRVAEAFF; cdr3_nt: TGTGCCAGCAGCTTGGGGGACAATCGAGTCGCTGAAGCTTTCTTT
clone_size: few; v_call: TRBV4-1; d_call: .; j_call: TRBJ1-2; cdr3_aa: CASSQDLGGLGNYGYTF; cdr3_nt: TGCGCCAGCAGCCAAGATCTAGGGGGACTCGGGAACTATGGCTACACCTTC
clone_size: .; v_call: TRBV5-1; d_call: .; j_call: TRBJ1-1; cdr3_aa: CASSFRVLNTEAFF; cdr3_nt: TGCGCCAGCAGCTTTCGGGTACTGAACACTGAAGCTTTCTTT
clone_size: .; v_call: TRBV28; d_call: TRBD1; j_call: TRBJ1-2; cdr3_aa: CASNRGYGYTF; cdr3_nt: TGTGCCAGCAACAGGGGCTATGGCTACACCTTC
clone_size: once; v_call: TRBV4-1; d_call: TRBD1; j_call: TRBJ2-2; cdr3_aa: CASSLDRANTGELFF; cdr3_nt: TGCGCCAGCAGCCTCGACAGGGCGAACACCGGGGAGCTGTTTTTT
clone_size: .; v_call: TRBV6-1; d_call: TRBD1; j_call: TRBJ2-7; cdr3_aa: CASSEGTGSSEQYF; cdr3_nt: TGTGCCAGCAGTGAAGGGACAGGTTCCAGCGAGCAGTACTTC
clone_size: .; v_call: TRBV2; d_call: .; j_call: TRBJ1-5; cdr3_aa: CASRAFGALVAQHF; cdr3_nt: TGTGCCAGCAGGGCATTCGGGGCCCTGGTAGCCCAGCATTTT
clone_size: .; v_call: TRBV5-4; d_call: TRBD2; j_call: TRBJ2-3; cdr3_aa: CASSPGTSGVTDTQYF; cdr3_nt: TGTGCCAGCAGCCCGGGGACTAGCGGGGTCACAGATACGCAGTATTTT
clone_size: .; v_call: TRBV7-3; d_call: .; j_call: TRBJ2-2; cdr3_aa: CASSRGGDLTGELFF; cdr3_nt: TGTGCCAGCAGCCGAGGGGGGGACCTCACCGGGGAGCTGTTTTTT
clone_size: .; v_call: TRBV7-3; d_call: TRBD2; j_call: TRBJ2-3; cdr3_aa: CASSNRTSGGLTDTQYF; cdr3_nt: TGTGCCAGCAGCAATCGGACTAGCGGGGGACTCACAGATACGCAGTATTTT
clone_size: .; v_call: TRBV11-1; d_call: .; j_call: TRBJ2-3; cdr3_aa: CASKTIQGGGTDTQYF; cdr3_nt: TGTGCCAGCAAGACCATACAGGGTGGGGGCACAGATACGCAGTATTTT
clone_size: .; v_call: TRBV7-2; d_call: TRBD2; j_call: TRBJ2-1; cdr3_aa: CASSYKRGGTEQFF; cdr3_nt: TGTGCCAGCAGCTATAAGCGGGGGGGCACTGAGCAGTTCTTC
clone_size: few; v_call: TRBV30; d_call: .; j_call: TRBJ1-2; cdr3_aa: CAWSPGQTARYGYTF; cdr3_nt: TGTGCCTGGAGTCCCGGACAGACAGCTCGGTATGGCTACACCTTC
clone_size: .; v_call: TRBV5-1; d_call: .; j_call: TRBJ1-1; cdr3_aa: CASSLGGWETEAFF; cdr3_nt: TGCGCCAGCAGCTTGGGGGGGTGGGAAACTGAAGCTTTCTTT
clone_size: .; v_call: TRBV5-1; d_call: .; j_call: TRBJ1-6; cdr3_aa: CASSLSTTKDSPLHF; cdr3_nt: TGCGCCAGCAGCCTCTCGACAACTAAGGATTCACCCCTCCACTTT
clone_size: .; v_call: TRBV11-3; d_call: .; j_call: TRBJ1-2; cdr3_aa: CASSLEGSNYGYTF; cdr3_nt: TGTGCCAGCAGCTTGGAAGGGTCCAACTATGGCTACACCTTC
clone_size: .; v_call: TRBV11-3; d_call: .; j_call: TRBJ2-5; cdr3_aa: CASSWGAGGQETQYF; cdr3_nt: TGTGCCAGCAGCTGGGGGGCAGGGGGCCAAGAGACCCAGTACTTC